This TCR beta chain appears in the sequencing data of a study of T cells after yellow fever vaccination. This clonotype has ten or more counts. What it binds is not known. The study, taken as a whole, reports: Some clonotypes were seen in both the CD4 and the CD8 compartments. These made up a small share and likely arose from convergent recombination. Re-detected after boosting: most primary clones, 96% of CD4 and about 89% of CD8. Abundant clonotypes from the bulk population could have been carried over as contaminants into FACS-sorted repertoires.

TCRdb reprocessed the 5' RACE reads via MiXCR and lists one record per CDR3 protein. The repertoire includes roughly 70,000 distinct CDR3 sequences, approximately 8% of them detected once, and more than 35% sits in the top ten. V was clipped by 2 bases and J by 5 bases; unmatched bases: 6. Germline V gene lookup returns CDR1 KGHDR and CDR2 SFDVKD. The CDR3 has 16 residues. Material: CD8+ T cells sorted from PBMCs, obtained on the day of the yellow fever booster vaccination. The clonotype was recovered from a man aged 25 to 45 who received the YFV17D yellow fever vaccine. The chain combines TRBV24-1 with TRBJ2-2; 8 bases are shared with TRBD2. DNA for the CDR3: TGTGCCACCAGTGATTCGTGGACTAGCAGAACCGGGGAGCTGTTTTTT. This codes for CATSDSWTSRTGELFF.